A selection of T cell receptor beta chains follows, all from one sample in a study of cytomegalovirus exposure and HLA in healthy donors. The data were produced by immunoSEQ multiplex PCR, yet TCRdb's version contains in-frame clones alone and is incomplete. Altogether around 140,000 clones are present, 77% being singletons, with the ten largest covering about 4%. Sample: PBMCs. The receptors come from a male donor in good health and CMV-seronegative. Both conserved end residues are part of each CDR3. A D gene is named only where the DNA matches it firmly. Some rows mark clone size as missing; the rest say once, few, many or name a class of expanded clone.

v_gene: TRBV7-8
j_gene: TRBJ2-7
d_gene: TRBD2
abundance: NA
CDR3aa: CASSLGAGGPLLYEQYF
CDR3nt: TGTGCCAGCAGCTTAGGGGCGGGGGGTCCCCTTCTGTACGAGCAGTACTTC

v_gene: TRBV2
j_gene: TRBJ1-2
d_gene: NA
abundance: NA
CDR3aa: CASSADSSYGYTF
CDR3nt: TGTGCCAGCAGTGCCGACAGCAGCTATGGCTACACCTTC

v_gene: TRBV7-8
j_gene: TRBJ2-3
d_gene: TRBD2
abundance: NA
CDR3aa: CASRTSGGMDTQYF
CDR3nt: TGTGCCAGCAGGACTAGCGGGGGAATGGATACGCAGTATTTT

v_gene: TRBV2
j_gene: TRBJ1-1
d_gene: NA
abundance: NA
CDR3aa: CASITDTPLLAFF
CDR3nt: TGTGCCAGCATCACCGACACGCCGTTATTGGCTTTCTTT

v_gene: TRBV15
j_gene: TRBJ1-1
d_gene: NA
abundance: once
CDR3aa: CATSRDVRGITNTEAFF
CDR3nt: TGTGCCACCAGCAGAGATGTGAGGGGGATTACGAACACTGAAGCTTTCTTT

v_gene: TRBV5-4
j_gene: TRBJ2-3
d_gene: TRBD1
abundance: NA
CDR3aa: CASSLAGRDRGQYF
CDR3nt: TGTGCCAGCAGCTTGGCCGGAAGGGACAGGGGGCAATATTTT

v_gene: TRBV5-6
j_gene: TRBJ2-1
d_gene: TRBD2
abundance: NA
CDR3aa: CASSRLAGDYNEQFF
CDR3nt: TGTGCCAGCAGCCGACTAGCGGGGGACTACAATGAGCAGTTCTTC

v_gene: TRBV7-3
j_gene: TRBJ2-2
d_gene: NA
abundance: NA
CDR3aa: CASSFLQGSGELFF
CDR3nt: TGTGCCAGCAGCTTCCTACAGGGATCCGGGGAGCTGTTTTTT

v_gene: TRBV28
j_gene: TRBJ2-1
d_gene: TRBD2
abundance: NA
CDR3aa: CASGAGGRNEQFF
CDR3nt: TGTGCCAGCGGGGCGGGGGGGAGGAATGAGCAGTTCTTC

v_gene: TRBV19
j_gene: TRBJ2-6
d_gene: NA
abundance: NA
CDR3aa: CASKPQGTGANVLTF
CDR3nt: TGTGCCAGTAAGCCGCAGGGTACCGGGGCCAACGTCCTGACTTTC

v_gene: TRBV7-9
j_gene: TRBJ2-7
d_gene: TRBD1
abundance: NA
CDR3aa: CSSSPSDRGGYEQYF
CDR3nt: TGTTCCAGCAGCCCATCGGACAGGGGCGGCTACGAGCAGTACTTC

v_gene: TRBV7-9
j_gene: TRBJ2-7
d_gene: TRBD2
abundance: NA
CDR3aa: CASSHGSSGIVSYEQYF
CDR3nt: TGTGCCAGCAGCCATGGGTCTAGCGGTATTGTTTCCTACGAGCAGTACTTC

v_gene: TRBV7-9
j_gene: TRBJ2-7
d_gene: TRBD1
abundance: NA
CDR3aa: CSSSLARDSRSYEQYF
CDR3nt: TGTTCCAGCAGCTTAGCCCGGGACAGCCGTTCCTACGAGCAGTACTTC

v_gene: TRBV30
j_gene: TRBJ1-1
d_gene: NA
abundance: NA
CDR3aa: CAWSNSLLRGFF
CDR3nt: TGTGCCTGGAGTAACAGTCTGCTTAGGGGTTTCTTT

v_gene: TRBV19
j_gene: TRBJ2-2
d_gene: TRBD2
abundance: NA
CDR3aa: CASSILSRRLAGVSGELFF
CDR3nt: TGTGCCAGTAGTATTTTGTCGCGCCGACTAGCGGGAGTTTCCGGGGAGCTGTTTTTT

v_gene: TRBV7-6
j_gene: TRBJ2-6
d_gene: NA
abundance: NA
CDR3aa: CASSFGQGSGANVLTF
CDR3nt: TGTGCCAGCAGCTTCGGGCAGGGCTCTGGGGCCAACGTCCTGACTTTC

v_gene: TRBV5-4
j_gene: TRBJ1-4
d_gene: TRBD1
abundance: NA
CDR3aa: CARSLDGRGPEREKLFF
CDR3nt: TGTGCCCGCAGCTTGGATGGCAGGGGGCCGGAACGGGAAAAACTGTTTTTT

v_gene: TRBV27
j_gene: TRBJ2-5
d_gene: TRBD2
abundance: NA
CDR3aa: CASSRASGYQETQYF
CDR3nt: TGTGCCAGCAGTCGGGCTAGCGGATACCAAGAGACCCAGTACTTC

v_gene: TRBV28
j_gene: TRBJ2-5
d_gene: NA
abundance: NA
CDR3aa: CASRVQGRTQYF
CDR3nt: TGTGCCAGCAGAGTCCAGGGAAGGACCCAGTACTTC

v_gene: TRBV7-9
j_gene: TRBJ2-7
d_gene: NA
abundance: NA
CDR3aa: CASTGSSSYEQYF
CDR3nt: TGTGCCAGTACAGGATCGAGCTCCTACGAGCAGTACTTC

v_gene: TRBV28
j_gene: TRBJ1-2
d_gene: TRBD1
abundance: NA
CDR3aa: CASSPTGLDYGYTF
CDR3nt: TGTGCCAGCAGCCCGACAGGGCTAGACTATGGCTACACCTTC

v_gene: TRBV7-3
j_gene: TRBJ2-2
d_gene: NA
abundance: NA
CDR3aa: CASSSAVGTLNTGELFF
CDR3nt: TGTGCCAGCAGCTCCGCGGTGGGGACACTCAACACCGGGGAGCTGTTTTTT

v_gene: TRBV2
j_gene: TRBJ2-5
d_gene: NA
abundance: NA
CDR3aa: CASSELAVVQETQYF
CDR3nt: TGTGCCAGCAGTGAATTAGCTGTGGTTCAAGAGACCCAGTACTTC

v_gene: TRBV15
j_gene: TRBJ2-5
d_gene: NA
abundance: few
CDR3aa: CATSRDGGVFQETQYF
CDR3nt: TGTGCCACCAGCAGAGACGGCGGGGTGTTTCAAGAGACCCAGTACTTC

v_gene: TRBV7-8
j_gene: TRBJ1-1
d_gene: TRBD1
abundance: few
CDR3aa: CASSRTGVNTEAFF
CDR3nt: TGTGCCAGCAGCCGAACAGGGGTGAACACTGAAGCTTTCTTT

v_gene: TRBV27
j_gene: TRBJ2-1
d_gene: TRBD1
abundance: few
CDR3aa: CATTGQVGGEQFF
CDR3nt: TGTGCCACTACGGGACAGGTAGGCGGTGAGCAGTTCTTC

v_gene: TRBV7-2
j_gene: TRBJ2-5
d_gene: TRBD2
abundance: NA
CDR3aa: CASSSLAGGRETQYF
CDR3nt: TGTGCCAGCAGCTCACTAGCGGGGGGGCGGGAGACCCAGTACTTC

v_gene: TRBV21-1
j_gene: TRBJ2-7
d_gene: NA
abundance: NA
CDR3aa: CASSKAGQGWGTYEQYF
CDR3nt: TGTGCCAGCAGCAAAGCGGGACAGGGGTGGGGTACCTACGAGCAGTACTTC

v_gene: TRBV19
j_gene: TRBJ2-1
d_gene: TRBD2
abundance: few
CDR3aa: CASSTTSGNYNEQFF
CDR3nt: TGTGCCAGTAGTACTACTAGCGGCAACTACAATGAGCAGTTCTTC

v_gene: TRBV11-3
j_gene: TRBJ2-4
d_gene: TRBD1
abundance: NA
CDR3aa: CASSGQGAKNIQYF
CDR3nt: TGTGCCAGCAGCGGACAGGGAGCCAAAAACATTCAGTACTTC

v_gene: TRBV25-1
j_gene: TRBJ1-2
d_gene: TRBD1
abundance: NA
CDR3aa: CASSRQGSYGYTF
CDR3nt: TGTGCCAGCAGTAGACAGGGCTCCTATGGCTACACCTTC

v_gene: TRBV11-2
j_gene: TRBJ1-1
d_gene: TRBD1
abundance: few
CDR3aa: CASSMTGGANTEAFF
CDR3nt: TGTGCCAGCAGCATGACAGGGGGCGCGAACACTGAAGCTTTCTTT

v_gene: TRBV7-9
j_gene: TRBJ2-7
d_gene: NA
abundance: NA
CDR3aa: CASSGEQARGSYEQYF
CDR3nt: TGTGCCAGCAGCGGAGAACAGGCTAGGGGCTCCTACGAGCAGTACTTC

v_gene: TRBV7-3
j_gene: TRBJ2-1
d_gene: TRBD1
abundance: NA
CDR3aa: CASSHRRGGSTYNEQFF
CDR3nt: TGTGCCAGCAGCCATCGTAGAGGGGGCTCTACCTACAATGAGCAGTTCTTC

v_gene: TRBV19
j_gene: TRBJ1-1
d_gene: NA
abundance: NA
CDR3aa: CASSTGQTLNTEAFF
CDR3nt: TGTGCCAGTAGTACCGGACAGACTTTGAACACTGAAGCTTTCTTT

v_gene: TRBV4-1
j_gene: TRBJ2-7
d_gene: TRBD1
abundance: NA
CDR3aa: CASSPVRDRFSYEQYF
CDR3nt: TGCGCCAGCAGCCCAGTCCGGGACAGATTTTCCTACGAGCAGTACTTC

v_gene: TRBV11-2
j_gene: TRBJ2-1
d_gene: TRBD2
abundance: NA
CDR3aa: CASSFGGRTSNEQFF
CDR3nt: TGTGCCAGCAGCTTTGGCGGGAGGACGAGCAATGAGCAGTTCTTC

v_gene: TRBV27
j_gene: TRBJ2-2
d_gene: TRBD2
abundance: NA
CDR3aa: CASSLHRLAGGRTGELFF
CDR3nt: TGTGCCAGCAGTTTACACCGGTTGGCGGGGGGGCGTACCGGGGAGCTGTTTTTT

v_gene: TRBV4-1
j_gene: TRBJ1-2
d_gene: NA
abundance: NA
CDR3aa: CASSQERGYGYTF
CDR3nt: TGCGCCAGCAGCCAAGAAAGGGGGTATGGCTACACCTTC

v_gene: TRBV7-9
j_gene: TRBJ1-1
d_gene: TRBD1
abundance: NA
CDR3aa: CASIEGQGNTEAFF
CDR3nt: TGTGCCAGCATCGAAGGACAGGGGAACACTGAAGCTTTCTTT

v_gene: TRBV4-3
j_gene: TRBJ1-5
d_gene: NA
abundance: NA
CDR3aa: CASSQGHPLNSNQPQHF
CDR3nt: TGCGCCAGCAGCCAAGGACATCCCCTGAATAGCAATCAGCCCCAGCATTTT

v_gene: TRBV10-2
j_gene: TRBJ1-5
d_gene: TRBD1
abundance: once
CDR3aa: CASAVRTGNGNQPQHF
CDR3nt: TGCGCCAGCGCTGTACGGACAGGGAACGGCAATCAGCCCCAGCATTTT

v_gene: TRBV7-9
j_gene: TRBJ2-5
d_gene: TRBD2
abundance: NA
CDR3aa: CASSLGLAGQETQYF
CDR3nt: TGTGCCAGCAGCTTGGGACTAGCGGGGCAAGAGACCCAGTACTTC

v_gene: TRBV7-6
j_gene: TRBJ1-6
d_gene: NA
abundance: once
CDR3aa: CASSLWTDNSPLHF
CDR3nt: TGTGCCAGCAGCTTATGGACAGACAATTCACCCCTCCACTTT

v_gene: TRBV14
j_gene: TRBJ1-2
d_gene: NA
abundance: NA
CDR3aa: CASSQDIRGYTF
CDR3nt: TGTGCCAGCAGCCAAGACATTCGGGGCTACACCTTC

v_gene: TRBV19
j_gene: TRBJ2-1
d_gene: NA
abundance: NA
CDR3aa: CASNSGLLHNEQFF
CDR3nt: TGTGCCAGTAACTCAGGGCTACTCCACAATGAGCAGTTCTTC

v_gene: TRBV19
j_gene: TRBJ1-1
d_gene: TRBD1
abundance: NA
CDR3aa: CASNLLTGGGTEAFF
CDR3nt: TGTGCCAGTAACCTACTAACAGGGGGCGGGACTGAAGCTTTCTTT